This T cell receptor (beta chain) was obtained from a study of shared clonotypes between healthy human individuals (dated by TCRdb to about 2020). At the level of the whole study: Two women and a few men aged 18 to 49 years were included in the cohort. Each donor's leukapheresis produced roughly between roughly 0.85 and 10 billion PBMCs. For each donor, CD4 naive and CD4 memory were each given three plates, CD8 naive was given two plates, and CD8 memory was given one plate. The study deeply sequenced blood TCR repertoires of roughly five healthy adults to estimate repertoire size and the extent of clonotype sharing between individuals. To increase sequencing depth and limit assay-specific biases, different laboratories used diverse techniques to prepare libraries and sequence TCR repertoires.

As concerns this clone: Its antigen is unknown. No quality values exist for individual bases; no much larger clone is one base distant.

Using the deep immunoSEQ assay, multiplex PCR amplified TCR CDR3 regions from genomic DNA. Extracted genomic DNA from each cell subset was distributed evenly across all wells of several immunoSEQ 96-well plates, and each plate was treated as a replicate. For sorted subsets, about 220 ng of genomic DNA, equivalent to 25,000 to 35,000 T cell genomes, went into each replicate PCR. The purified libraries were quantified using a Qubit 3.0 fluorometer, sized with a Bioanalyzer 2100, and then quantified again using the KAPA Library Quantification kit. Every immunoSEQ 96-well plate was sequenced on a dedicated single-read 150-cycle Illumina NextSeq 550 flow cell. For the original study's pipeline: Because only junctional sequences without quality scores were contained in the immunoSEQ output, filtering matching that applied to full-length reads could not be performed. To assign V/J genes and CDR3, sequences were annotated against IMGT germline references using PyIR, a Python wrapper for IgBLAST v1.9. Reads were removed for weak V/J assignments (E-value above 1e-6), missing CDR3, stop codons, out-of-frame junctions, or ambiguous translated residues. V3J clonotypes were defined as sequences sharing the same inferred V gene, J gene, and CDR3 amino acid sequence. The percentage overlap between two repertoires was calculated by dividing the number of shared unique clonotypes by the size of the smaller repertoire. Three approaches were used to assess repertoire richness: RTK rarefaction, the Chao1 estimator, and Recon v2.1 estimates of unobserved clonotypes. For all TCRbeta clonotypes obtained by the gDNA method from a few donors, generation probabilities were computed with OLGA. TCRdb stores this immuneACCESS table with in-frame sequences only. Part of the clones is absent; in the studies checked, under half of the shortfall reflects unresolved V genes, and no reason is known for the rest. V and J calls and clone size follow that table, whereas D and trimming were derived from the DNA. Recorded for this sample are more than 1.2 million clones; 97% to 99% of them occurred a single time. The ten most abundant clones make up around 0.38% of the sample.

CDR1 is given as LNHDA and CDR2 as SQIVND, both from the germline V gene (reference sequence). CDR3 length: 13 amino acids, cysteine to phenylalanine. Left in the record is the CDR3 DNA by itself, 39 bases read in frame from the first base. Between the V and J ends, shortened by 3 bases and 4 bases respectively, the junction contains 4 bases. Overall study outcomes, separate from this receptor: Based on pairwise subsampling, the degree of clonotype sharing among donors was expected to be affected by sequencing depth. Compared with non-shared clonotypes, clonotypes shared by all four sorted-subset donors had higher generation probabilities. Sampling was restricted to blood, and TCR repertoires in tissue are likely to differ from TCR repertoires in blood. Larger estimated clonotype richness was generally found for naive subsets than for memory subsets. The genetic and exposure-history diversity represented was limited by the small number of donors. Even with the large sequencing depth, rarefaction of the sorted-subset datasets indicated that sequencing was incomplete. About 5% of naive CD4, roughly 3.5% of naive CD8, 2.3% of memory CD4, and 0.4% of memory CD8 clonotypes were shared across several donors.

The donors were healthy, HIV-negative adults with no recently reported acute infections or vaccinations. All donors were Caucasian adults living in Nashville, Tennessee, USA. CD4+ T cells were enriched by magnetic negative selection; naive cells were then positively selected on CD45RA, and the negative fraction formed the memory subset. Blood was obtained by leukapheresis, after which PBMCs were separated by Ficoll-Histopaque density gradient centrifugation and cryopreserved in liquid nitrogen vapor phase. Purity and quantity of every magnetically sorted T cell population were checked by analytical flow cytometry. Genomic DNA was isolated from every sorted fraction and measured by UV absorbance on a Nanodrop 2000c.

The rearranged chain carries TRBV19 and TRBJ2-6, with no reliable assignment of the D segment. Sequencing was carried out using naive CD4+ T cells sorted from blood. In light of the paper, this sample's cell subset or site label describes: CD45RA+ positively selected. The sequence came from a man in his thirties or forties in good health. At the DNA level, the sequence is TGTGCCAGTAGTATGAGGGGGGCCAACGTCCTGACTTTC. This translates into CASSMRGANVLTF.